A single sample is the source of the 21 T cell receptor beta chains below, sequenced in a study of blood T cell repertoires in COVID-19. Method: immunoSEQ multiplex PCR; TCRdb's copy keeps in-frame clones and lacks some. This sample has some 400,000 clones, with roughly 86% found just once. Sequencing was performed on PBMCs or T cells enriched from blood (not recorded which). These receptors all stem from a man aged 25-45 years who had recovered from COVID-19.

V gene TRBV11-2 combines with J gene TRBJ2-3; a weak D match, TRBD1 (6 bases). V lost 8 bases to trimming and J lost 2 bases, with 17 bases between them. Germline V gene lookup returns CDR1 SGHAT and CDR2 FQNNGV. The CDR3 has 15 amino acids. CDR3 bases: TGTGCCAGCCTAACCGTTAGGGGGTTCACAGATACGCAGTATTTT. Protein sequence: CASLTVRGFTDTQYF.

The CDR3 region is CASSLSLAGIETQYF. The CDR3 DNA reads TGTGCCAGCAGCTTAAGTCTAGCGGGGATCGAGACCCAGTACTTC. This chain joins TRBV7-3 and TRBJ2-5; TRBD2 agrees at 9 bases. There are 15 residues in the CDR3. The germline V gene encodes CDR1 SGHTA and CDR2 FQGTGA. V was clipped by 1 base and J by 5 bases; unmatched bases: 5.

A few counts support this clone. The chain links TRBV2 to TRBJ2-7; unclear D gene. The CDR3 is 10 amino acids. Germline CDR1 is SNHLY and CDR2 is FYNNEI. Trimming pared 3 bases from V and 9 bases from J, leaving 6 bases between. CDR3 nucleotides: TGTGCCAGCAGTGAGAGGATGCAGTACTTC. This sequence encodes CASSERMQYF.

The gene calls are TRBV18 and TRBJ2-7; unclear D gene. Germline assignment: CDR1 KGHSH and CDR2 LQKENI. This CDR3 spans 15 amino acids. V lost 3 bases to trimming and J lost 2 bases, with 14 bases between them. CDR3 DNA sequence: TGTGCCAGCTCACCTACAGTAGAACATACCTACGAGCAGTACTTC. Translation: CASSPTVEHTYEQYF.

The chain employs TRBV6-5 and TRBJ1-5, with D unclear. The CDR3 totals 14 residues. CDR1 MNHEY and CDR2 SVGAGI come from the germline V gene. Between the trimmed V and J ends, which lost 11 bases and 1 base, there was a span of 15 bases. CDR3 sequence (DNA): TGTGCCGGAGGTGAGGGTAGCAGCAATCAGCCCCAGCATTTT. This sequence encodes CAGGEGSSNQPQHF.

This clone was observed a few times. The same CDR3 arises from other DNA sequences in this sample as well. The chain carries TRBV2 and TRBJ1-5; 7 bases line up with TRBD1. Germline trimming cut 4 bases from V and 7 bases from J; bases unmatched to any gene: 7. The CDR3 has 14 amino acids. Germline-derived CDR1 and CDR2 are SNHLY and FYNNEI. The CDR3 here is CASSGDSSGQPQHF. CDR3 sequence (DNA): TGTGCCAGCAGTGGGGACAGTTCGGGGCAGCCCCAGCATTTT.

This chain links TRBV3-1 (or the pseudogene TRBV3-2) with TRBJ2-5; D is possibly TRBD1 (5 bases). V lost 1 base, J lost 5 bases, and 11 bases lay in between. Germline loops: CDR1 LGHDT, CDR2 YNNKEL (reference sequence). This CDR3 has 14 residues. CDR3 protein: CASSQVHGAETQYF. The CDR3 DNA reads TGTGCCAGCAGCCAAGTACATGGGGCCGAGACCCAGTACTTC.

Note on this clone: A clone one base away is much larger, so this may be a read error. The same CDR3 arises from other DNA sequences in this sample as well. The chain couples TRBV11-2 to TRBJ1-3; D uncertain. V shed 1 base and J shed 2 bases, with 3 bases lying between them. Germline V gene sequence: CDR1 SGHAT, CDR2 FQNNGV. This CDR3 is 13 amino acids long. CDR3 nucleotide sequence: TGTGCCAGCAGCTTAGTCGCTGGAAACACCATATATTTT. Translating it yields CASSLVAGNTIYF.

The gene calls are TRBV15 and TRBJ2-4, with D unresolved. V shed 0 bases and J shed 0 bases, with 6 bases lying between them. CDR1 and CDR2 from the germline V gene are LNHNV and YYDKDF (reference sequence). The CDR3 is 15 residues long. The CDR3 region is CATSRDQIAKNIQYF. The CDR3, as DNA: TGTGCCACCAGCAGAGATCAGATAGCCAAAAACATTCAGTACTTC.

A single count supports this clone. This chain connects TRBV4-1 to TRBJ1-6, with D possibly matching TRBD1 (5 bases). This CDR3 region has 17 residues. Trimming removed 1 base at V and 10 bases at J, with 20 bases between. Germline V gene data show CDR1 as MGHRA and CDR2 as YSYEKL. DNA for the CDR3: TGCGCCAGCAGCCAAGGGAGGGGCCCCGAAGTTGGCTCACCCCTCCACTTT. This gives the protein CASSQGRGPEVGSPLHF.

This clone is a singleton in its sample. This sequence joins TRBV7-7 and TRBJ2-1; 9 nucleotides align to TRBD2. Per the germline V gene, CDR1 is SSHAT and CDR2 is FNYEAQ (reference sequence). J was trimmed by 7 bases and V by 0 bases; bases with no gene match: 4. The CDR3 is 15 residues long. CDR3 amino acids: CASSLAAGGINEQFF. The CDR3 coding sequence is TGTGCCAGCAGCTTAGCAGCGGGGGGCATAAATGAGCAGTTCTTC. Drawing the rest from reference TRBV7-7 and TRBJ2-1, the complete variable domain is GAGVSQSPRYKVTKRGQDVTLRCDPISSHATLYWYQQALGQGPEFLTYFNYEAQPDKSGLPSDRFSAERPEGSISTLTIQRTEQRDSAMYRCASSLAAGGINEQFFGPGTRLTVL.

This chain joins TRBV7-7 and TRBJ2-2, with 9 bases identical to TRBD1. This CDR3 region has 15 residues. Germline CDR1 and CDR2: SSHAT and FNYEAQ (reference sequence). V was pared by 4 bases and J by 1 base, with 1 base of the junction left unmatched. Here the CDR3 DNA reads TGTGCCAGCAGCTCGGACAGGGGGAACACCGGGGAGCTGTTTTTT. Translating gives CASSSDRGNTGELFF.

The rearrangement uses TRBV29-1 and TRBJ1-5, with a possible D match to TRBD1 (5 bases). This CDR3 has 13 residues. Germline lookup yields CDR1 SQVTM and CDR2 ANQGSEA. V lost 4 bases, J lost 6 bases, and 13 bases lay in between. The chain's CDR3 is CSVVPGIGQPQHF. In DNA form, the CDR3 reads TGCAGCGTTGTTCCAGGGATAGGTCAGCCCCAGCATTTT.

This chain links TRBV7-6 with TRBJ2-3, with D possibly being TRBD1 (7 bases). Germline V lookup: CDR1 SGHVS, CDR2 FNYEAQ. This CDR3 region has 17 residues. V was clipped by 0 bases and J by 2 bases, with 15 bases between them. The CDR3 DNA follows: TGTGCCAGCAGCTTAGCGGGAGGAGGGGGCCTCACAGATACGCAGTATTTT. Protein: CASSLAGGGGLTDTQYF.

The chain is built from TRBV12-5 and TRBJ1-5; 11 bases line up with TRBD1. Per the germline V gene, CDR1 is LGHNT and CDR2 is FRNRAP. The ends lost 6 bases at V and 11 bases at J; junction bases unmatched: 9. CDR3 length: 14 amino acids. The CDR3 sequence is CASGQGQGAGSQHF. CDR3 nucleotide sequence: TGTGCTAGTGGACAAGGACAGGGGGCTGGTTCCCAGCATTTT.

The DNA of the CDR3 is TGTGCCAGCAGCCAAACAGGGACGAGGACTGAAGCTTTCTTT. It translates to CASSQTGTRTEAFF. V is TRBV3-1 (or the pseudogene TRBV3-2) and J is TRBJ1-1; TRBD1 is a possible D gene (6 bases). The length of the CDR3 is 14 residues. V was pared by 2 bases and J by 5 bases, with 12 bases between. In germline, CDR1 is LGHDT, CDR2 YNNKEL (reference sequence).

The CDR3 DNA sequence: TGTGCCAGCAGCTCGAGACTAGCGGGACGCTCCTACGAGCAGTACTTC. Amino acid sequence: CASSSRLAGRSYEQYF. The chain has TRBV7-2 and TRBJ2-7; TRBD2 matches at 11 bases. V gave up 4 bases and J gave up 0 bases; unmatched junction bases: 5. CDR3 length equals 16 residues. Germline CDR1 is SGHTA and CDR2 is FQGNSA.

This clone was picked up one time. CDR3 region: CAWSVGTGMDEQFF. The CDR3 region has the DNA TGTGCCTGGAGTGTAGGGACAGGGATGGATGAGCAGTTCTTC. The chain links TRBV30 to TRBJ2-1; 9 bases are a match to TRBD1. After removal of 0 bases from V and 8 bases from J, the junction contained 5 bases not matched to a gene. CDR1 GTSNPN and CDR2 SVGIG come from the germline V gene (reference sequence). The CDR3 is made up of 14 amino acids.

This chain uses TRBV19 with TRBJ1-1, with D possibly TRBD1 on 6 matching bases. The ends were cut back, 7 bases at V and 1 base at J, with 10 bases in the middle. Germline-derived CDR1 and CDR2 are LNHDA and SQIVND (reference sequence). This CDR3 region has 13 residues. In DNA form, the CDR3 reads TGTGCCAGTACCACGACAGGGAACACTGAAGCTTTCTTT. This sequence encodes CASTTTGNTEAFF.

CDR3 DNA: TGTGCCAGTAGTATAGGCGCTGGCTACACCTTC. Its translation is CASSIGAGYTF. The V gene is TRBV19, the J gene TRBJ1-2; D uncertain. Trimming took off 1 base at V and 7 bases at J, with 4 bases between the two ends. This CDR3 has 11 amino acids. Per the germline V gene, CDR1 is LNHDA and CDR2 is SQIVND (reference sequence).

The chain links TRBV4-3 to TRBJ1-2; 7 bases match TRBD1. CDR3 length: 15 amino acids. V lost 4 bases and J lost 1; bases outside the gene matches: 6. Looked up from germline, CDR1 is LGHNA and CDR2 is YSLEER. CDR3 loop: CASSLLRDSNYGYTF. In DNA, the CDR3 is TGCGCCAGCAGCCTACTCAGGGACAGTAACTATGGCTACACCTTC.